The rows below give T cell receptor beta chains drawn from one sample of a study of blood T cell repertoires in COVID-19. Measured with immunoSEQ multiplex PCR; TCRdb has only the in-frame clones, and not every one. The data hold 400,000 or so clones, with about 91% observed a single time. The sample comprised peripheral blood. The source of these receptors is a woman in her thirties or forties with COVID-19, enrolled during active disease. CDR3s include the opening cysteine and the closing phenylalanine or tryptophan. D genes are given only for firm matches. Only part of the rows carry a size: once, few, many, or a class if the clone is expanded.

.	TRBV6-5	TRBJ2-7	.	CASRPDSKGSYEQYF	TGTGCCAGCAGACCCGACTCCAAAGGTTCCTACGAGCAGTACTTC
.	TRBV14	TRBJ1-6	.	CASSQVAGHSPLHF	TGTGCCAGCAGCCAAGTGGCAGGGCATTCACCCCTCCACTTT
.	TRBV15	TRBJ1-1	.	CASRGGGATEAFF	TGTGCCAGCCGCGGCGGAGGGGCCACTGAAGCTTTCTTT
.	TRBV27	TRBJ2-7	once	CASSLKRGFYEQYF	TGTGCCAGCAGTTTAAAGAGGGGGTTCTACGAGCAGTACTTC
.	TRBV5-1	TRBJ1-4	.	CASSLVPQGGDEKLFF	TGCGCCAGCAGCTTGGTCCCACAGGGAGGGGATGAAAAACTGTTTTTT
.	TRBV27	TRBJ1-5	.	CASSLSPNQPQHF	TGTGCCAGCAGTTTATCCCCGAATCAGCCCCAGCATTTT
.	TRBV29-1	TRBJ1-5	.	CSVEARTGNQPQHF	TGCAGCGTTGAAGCCCGGACAGGCAATCAGCCCCAGCATTTT
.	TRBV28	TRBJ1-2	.	CASSFRDYGYTF	TGTGCCAGCAGTTTTCGGGATTATGGCTACACCTTC
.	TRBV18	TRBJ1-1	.	CASSPMLGSVDTGGTEAFF	TGTGCCAGCTCACCCATGCTCGGCAGTGTCGATACGGGGGGTACTGAAGCTTTCTTT
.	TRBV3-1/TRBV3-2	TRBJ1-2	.	CASSPTTSPGGYTF	TGTGCCAGCAGCCCGACCACATCACCGGGGGGCTACACCTTC
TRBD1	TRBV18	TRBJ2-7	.	CASSMGQGGEQYF	TGTGCCAGCTCTATGGGACAGGGCGGCGAGCAGTACTTC
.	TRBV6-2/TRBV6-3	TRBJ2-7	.	CASSWRASYEQYF	TGTGCCAGCAGTTGGCGGGCCAGCTACGAGCAGTACTTC
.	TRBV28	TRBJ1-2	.	CASSIGGASVGYTF	TGTGCCAGCAGTATAGGCGGGGCTTCAGTCGGCTACACCTTC
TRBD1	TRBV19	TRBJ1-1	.	CASSMGDRVTEAFF	TGTGCCAGTAGTATGGGGGACAGGGTCACTGAAGCTTTCTTT
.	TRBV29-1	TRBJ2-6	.	CSAQGSGANVLTF	TGCAGCGCCCAGGGGTCTGGGGCCAACGTCCTGACTTTC
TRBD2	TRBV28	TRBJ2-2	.	CASSPTSGRARTGELFF	TGTGCCAGCAGTCCGACTAGCGGGAGGGCCAGGACCGGGGAGCTGTTTTTT